This T cell receptor beta chain was found in a study of blood T cells in healthy people across ages. Each donor was a healthy Caucasian individual from Russia, aged roughly 6 to 95. Study outcomes and limitations: A roughly linear fall in TCR beta diversity per million T cells was seen with increasing age. Researchers said unsorted PBMCs prevented a conclusive naive versus antigen-experienced comparison.

Germline V gene sequence: CDR1 SEHNR, CDR2 FQNEAQ (reference sequence). The CDR3 runs to 14 residues. Trimming stripped 5 bases from V and 5 bases from J, with 15 bases between. Through a sample-barcoded 5' primer and a J-beta primer mix, a second PCR was run for 7 to 11 cycles. TCRdb independently ran MiXCR on the 5' RACE reads; one entry per CDR3 protein. Here the sample spans more than 650,000 distinct CDR3 sequences, 20% to 30% being singletons. The sample holds a few counts of this clonotype. Its antigen is currently unknown. The same data also went into a second study, on T cells of mothers and their children. From that study: For each mother, over 9.5 million TCR beta CDR3 reads were obtained, and for each child, roughly 3.2 million.

The origin of this receptor is a boy younger than 18 in good health. The sequencing input was blood. The V and J genes are TRBV7-9 and TRBJ1-1; D is possibly TRBD1 (5 bases). CDR3 DNA sequence: TGTGCCAGCAGCCCCTCGCCCGGGGGGACTGAAGCTTTCTTT. Encoded protein: CASSPSPGGTEAFF.